The table lists the clone carrying this TCR beta chain with many counts. The data were obtained in a study of T-cell reconstitution after alpha-beta-depleted transplantation in children. It was with unique molecular identifiers that the TCRbeta library was prepared. TCRdb passed the PCR reads through MiXCR, listing each CDR3 protein once. The sample has some 600,000 distinct CDR3 sequences; over 15% are singletons. The CDR3 sequence is 15 residues long. Per germline, CDR1 SQVTM and CDR2 ANQGSEA. Trimming at V came to 7 bases and at J to 6 bases, leaving 14 bases not matched to a gene. The sequence was collected from a human donor who donated a stem cell graft to a child with acute myeloid leukemia. The starting material was PBMCs from the stem cell graft donor, obtained from the stem cell graft. This sequence joins TRBV29-1 and TRBJ2-4; TRBD1 aligns across 8 bases. CDR3 sequence: CSETGTGRTGNIQYF. CDR3 coding DNA: TGCAGCGAGACGGGGACAGGCCGAACGGGAAACATTCAGTACTTC.